This TCR beta chain was recorded in a study of cytomegalovirus exposure and HLA in healthy donors. The V gene's germline CDR1 is SGHTS and CDR2 YDEGEE. There are 15 residues in the CDR3. V gave up 1 base and J gave up 7 bases; unmatched junction bases: 10. This clone was counted a few times. Its antigen is as yet unknown. General study results and limits: As was reported, the classifier diagnosed cytomegalovirus status with high specificity and sensitivity.

It was with 60 Vbeta and 13 Jbeta primers that the PCR ran. Clones were read by immunoSEQ multiplex PCR, and TCRdb kept only the in-frame ones, dropping some. The sample has 75,000 to 100,000 clones, 64% seen once. The chain combines TRBV5-8 with TRBJ1-2; 7 bases match TRBD1. This sequence was found in a man aged 60 to 69 in good health and CMV-seronegative. The material sequenced was PBMCs. The CDR3 DNA sequence: TGTGCCAGCAGCTTGCTCCGACAGGGTGTCGGTGGCTACACCTTC. It is translated as CASSLLRQGVGGYTF.